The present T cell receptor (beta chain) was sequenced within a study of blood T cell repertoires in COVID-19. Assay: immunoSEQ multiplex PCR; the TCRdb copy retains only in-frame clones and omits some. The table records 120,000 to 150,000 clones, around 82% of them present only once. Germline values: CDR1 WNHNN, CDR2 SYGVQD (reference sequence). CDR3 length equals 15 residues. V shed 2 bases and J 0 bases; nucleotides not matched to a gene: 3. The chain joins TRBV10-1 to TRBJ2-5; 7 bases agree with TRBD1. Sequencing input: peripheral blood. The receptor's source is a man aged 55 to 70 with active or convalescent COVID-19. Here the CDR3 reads CASSENRGYQETQYF. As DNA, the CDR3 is TGCGCCAGCAGTGAGAACAGGGGATACCAAGAGACCCAGTACTTC.